These T cell receptor beta chains were read from a single sample in a study of beta chain features in type 1 diabetes. Produced via immunoSEQ multiplex PCR; TCRdb's table is partial and in-frame only. Of roughly 290,000 clones in the sample, 8% were seen once. Sequenced material: central memory CD4+ T cells from blood. Receptor source: a woman under 30 in good health. Each CDR3 is given with its conserved first and last residue. Fields, in order: clone size, V gene, D gene, J gene, CDR3 protein, CDR3 DNA. A D gene is named only where the DNA matches it firmly. Only some rows state a clone size, as once, few, many or a class for expanded clones.

>few|TRBV25-1|.|TRBJ1-1
CASRSSQGYTEAFF
TGTGCCAGCAGGTCTTCACAGGGATACACTGAAGCTTTCTTT
>.|TRBV6-6|.|TRBJ2-2
CASSPGGSTGELFF
TGTGCCAGCAGCCCCGGTGGGTCGACCGGGGAGCTGTTTTTT
>.|TRBV19|.|TRBJ1-5
CASMGAGHQPQHF
TGTGCCAGTATGGGGGCAGGGCATCAGCCCCAGCATTTT
>few|TRBV7-8|TRBD2|TRBJ2-5
CASSLGILGLVETQYF
TGTGCCAGCAGCTTAGGTATCCTGGGACTAGTAGAGACCCAGTACTTC
>many|TRBV5-1|.|TRBJ2-5
CASSLGVEETQYF
TGCGCCAGCAGCTTGGGGGTTGAGGAGACCCAGTACTTC
>.|TRBV7-2|.|TRBJ2-4
CASSLGLAKNIQYF
TGTGCCAGCAGCTTAGGGCTAGCCAAAAACATTCAGTACTTC
>few|TRBV25-1|.|TRBJ1-2
CASSDSGRNYGYTF
TGTGCCAGCAGTGATTCAGGGCGGAACTATGGCTACACCTTC
>.|TRBV11-2|.|TRBJ2-7
CASSLQGSYEQYF
TGTGCCAGCAGCTTACAGGGATCCTACGAGCAGTACTTC
>.|TRBV5-1|.|TRBJ2-3
CASSLDSTDTQYF
TGCGCCAGCAGCTTGGACAGCACAGATACGCAGTATTTT
>few|TRBV4-2|.|TRBJ2-5
CASSRGAGRVQETQYF
TGTGCCAGCAGCCGTGGAGCGGGCAGGGTGCAAGAGACCCAGTACTTC
>few|TRBV4-3|.|TRBJ1-2
CASSSGGSPYGYTF
TGCGCCAGCAGCTCTGGGGGGAGTCCCTATGGCTACACCTTC
>.|TRBV4-1|.|TRBJ1-5
CASSQIVGSGNQPQHF
TGCGCCAGCAGCCAAATTGTGGGGTCGGGCAATCAGCCCCAGCATTTT
>.|TRBV6-5|.|TRBJ1-3
CASRPGTSGNTIYF
TGTGCCAGCAGACCTGGGACCTCGGGAAACACCATATATTTT
>.|TRBV7-3|.|TRBJ2-1
CASSPKGLRPEQFF
TGTGCCAGCAGCCCCAAGGGACTCCGACCCGAGCAGTTCTTC
>many|TRBV4-1|.|TRBJ1-6
CASSQSWRRAGSPLHF
TGCGCCAGCAGCCAATCTTGGCGACGGGCTGGTTCACCCCTCCACTTT
>few|TRBV10-3|.|TRBJ2-5
CAISVGDQETQYF
TGTGCCATCAGTGTGGGGGACCAAGAGACCCAGTACTTC
>many|TRBV5-1|TRBD1|TRBJ2-5
CASSTGQGRETQYF
TGCGCCAGCAGCACGGGACAGGGCCGTGAGACCCAGTACTTC
>.|TRBV6-5|.|TRBJ1-6
CASKIEQRGNSPLHF
TGTGCCAGCAAGATCGAACAGCGAGGGAATTCACCCCTCCACTTT
>.|TRBV19|.|TRBJ1-2
CASSEGLSGYTF
TGTGCCAGTAGTGAGGGGCTTTCCGGCTACACCTTC
>.|TRBV6-1|.|TRBJ2-1
CASRPDLGEHNEQFF
TGTGCCAGCAGGCCCGACTTAGGGGAACACAATGAGCAGTTCTTC
>once|TRBV2|TRBD1|TRBJ2-1
CASSGGQGQLNYNEQFF
TGTGCCAGCAGTGGAGGGCAGGGACAGCTCAACTACAATGAGCAGTTCTTC
>.|TRBV7-2|TRBD1|TRBJ2-2
CASSLGQGYTGELFF
TGTGCCAGCAGCTTAGGACAGGGGTACACCGGGGAGCTGTTTTTT
>few|TRBV5-1|.|TRBJ2-3
CASSSRSRADTQYF
TGCGCCAGCAGCTCAAGGTCCAGGGCAGATACGCAGTATTTT
>.|TRBV9|.|TRBJ2-1
CASSVKGPPDNEQFF
TGTGCCAGCAGCGTTAAGGGGCCTCCTGACAATGAGCAGTTCTTC
>many|TRBV9|TRBD2|TRBJ2-3
CASSVGGSSGTDTQYF
TGTGCCAGCAGCGTAGGAGGGTCTAGCGGAACAGATACGCAGTATTTT
>.|TRBV4-3|TRBD1|TRBJ1-5
CASSQDSFRTGRSSSQHF
TGCGCCAGCAGCCAAGACTCCTTTCGGACAGGCCGAAGCTCGTCCCAGCATTTT
>few|TRBV27|.|TRBJ1-1
CASSPLESTVNTEAFF
TGTGCCAGCAGTCCTCTTGAGAGTACCGTGAACACTGAAGCTTTCTTT
>.|TRBV13|.|TRBJ1-2
CASSLRSQVWNYGYTF
TGTGCCAGCAGCTTAAGGTCGCAGGTCTGGAACTATGGCTACACCTTC
>.|TRBV7-2|.|TRBJ2-6
CASRQTSGANVLTF
TGTGCCAGCAGACAAACGTCTGGGGCCAACGTCCTGACTTTC
>.|TRBV5-1|.|TRBJ2-3
CASSGLIGTDTQYF
TGCGCCAGCAGCGGCTTAATTGGCACAGATACGCAGTATTTT
>.|TRBV11-1|TRBD1|TRBJ1-4
CASSRRTGGGGEKLFF
TGTGCCAGCAGCCGTCGGACAGGGGGTGGAGGTGAAAAACTGTTTTTT
>few|TRBV4-2|.|TRBJ1-5
CASSQERSGGSFSNQPQHF
TGTGCCAGCAGCCAAGAGCGTTCTGGGGGCAGTTTTAGCAATCAGCCCCAGCATTTT
>few|TRBV14|.|TRBJ2-5
CASSQRAWETQYF
TGTGCCAGCAGCCAAAGAGCTTGGGAGACCCAGTACTTC
>few|TRBV7-2|TRBD1|TRBJ1-4
CASSLVTGNEKLFF
TGTGCCAGCAGCTTAGTGACAGGGAATGAAAAACTGTTTTTT
>few|TRBV18|.|TRBJ2-5
CATKIGGQETQYF
TGTGCCACCAAAATCGGAGGCCAAGAGACCCAGTACTTC
>many|TRBV6-1|.|TRBJ1-1
CASRHQGATEAFF
TGTGCCAGCAGACACCAGGGAGCCACTGAAGCTTTCTTT
>.|TRBV5-4|.|TRBJ1-4
CASSFGGELEKLFF
TGTGCCAGCAGCTTCGGGGGAGAGCTTGAAAAACTGTTTTTT
>.|TRBV18|.|TRBJ1-5
CASSPGTTQPQHF
TGTGCCAGCTCACCCGGGACAACTCAGCCCCAGCATTTT
>.|TRBV19|TRBD2|TRBJ2-5
CASSTPTSGQETQYF
TGTGCCAGTAGTACCCCTACTAGCGGCCAAGAGACCCAGTACTTC
>few|TRBV7-9|.|TRBJ2-5
CASSSGTLSGAQYF
TGTGCCAGCAGTTCGGGTACCCTCTCGGGGGCCCAGTACTTC
>.|TRBV11-2|TRBD1|TRBJ1-1
CASSSGQGAFF
TGTGCCAGCAGCTCCGGACAGGGAGCTTTCTTT
>.|TRBV25-1|.|TRBJ2-7
CASSEFSYEQYF
TGTGCCAGCAGTGAATTTTCCTACGAGCAGTACTTC
>few|TRBV7-3|.|TRBJ2-1
CASSPDRYNEQFF
TGTGCCAGCAGCCCAGACAGGTACAATGAGCAGTTCTTC
>few|TRBV10-3|TRBD1|TRBJ1-1
CASRGDRVLRDTEAFF
TGTGCCAGTAGAGGGGACAGGGTTTTGCGGGACACTGAAGCTTTCTTT
>.|TRBV4-3|TRBD1|TRBJ2-5
CASSAFTGGSQYF
TGCGCCAGCAGCGCATTTACAGGGGGCTCTCAGTACTTC
>.|TRBV4-2|TRBD1|TRBJ1-5
CASSQDQRGRSRYQPQHF
TGTGCCAGCAGCCAAGATCAAAGGGGGCGGTCCCGCTATCAGCCCCAGCATTTT
>.|TRBV30|TRBD2|TRBJ2-5
CARGTSGSGGTQYF
TGTGCCCGGGGCACTAGCGGGAGTGGGGGGACCCAGTACTTC